Included here is one TCR beta chain sequence, with context. Its antigen is unidentified. TCRdb independently ran MiXCR on the RT-PCR reads; one entry per CDR3 protein. This table has more than 450,000 distinct CDR3 sequences, roughly 10% appearing once. The source of the sample is a study of response to subunit inactivated influenza vaccine. Study-level results: Few additional T cells are recruited per seasonal influenza vaccination, authors suggested.

The CDR3 totals 14 residues. From germline, CDR1 is SGHVS and CDR2 FNYEAQ. V trimming: 5 bases; J trimming: 4 bases; junction bases outside the gene matches: 7. The TCR was taken from a man in his fifties who received an inactivated influenza vaccine. The chain is built from TRBV7-6 and TRBJ2-7, with 8 bases that match TRBD2. The sample in question was PBMCs from blood, obtained on the day of vaccination. The CDR3: CASSGLAGPYEQYF. CDR3 sequence (DNA): TGTGCCAGCAGCGGGTTAGCGGGGCCATACGAGCAGTACTTC.